A selection of T cell receptor beta chains follows, all from one sample in a study of blood T cell repertoires in COVID-19. The data were produced by immunoSEQ multiplex PCR, yet TCRdb's version contains in-frame clones alone and is incomplete. The sample yields 270,000 or so clones, about nine tenths seen once. The sample taken for sequencing was PBMCs or T cells enriched from blood (not recorded which). The receptors stem from a woman between 40 and 50 years old with acute COVID-19. Each CDR3 is given with its conserved first and last residue.

v_call	j_call	cdr3_length	cdr3_aa
TRBV5-1	TRBJ2-7	15	CASSSGQALSYEQYF
TRBV10-3	TRBJ2-3	15	CAISVRAGPLDTQYF
TRBV15	TRBJ1-1	13	CATSRFQGYGAFF
TRBV10-3	TRBJ2-7	14	CAIRSADRGYEQYF
TRBV27	TRBJ2-1	16	CASSLFQGHGNHEQFF
TRBV7-9	TRBJ2-7	16	CASSTPRGTNRYEQYF
TRBV6-2/TRBV6-3	TRBJ1-1	15	CASSYPDRFETEAFF
TRBV6-2/TRBV6-3	TRBJ2-7	13	CASSYAQGGEQYF
TRBV6-2/TRBV6-3	TRBJ1-5	19	CASSREIRVTRGRGQPQHF
TRBV15	TRBJ2-7	15	CATSRLSGSSYEQYF
TRBV7-8	TRBJ1-2	16	CASSPYVTGGRPGYTF
TRBV7-2	TRBJ2-3	13	CASSGVGGVPQYF
TRBV9	TRBJ2-3	17	CASSAGVGLAGEDTQYF
TRBV10-3	TRBJ2-7	15	CAISEGTSGKYEQYF
TRBV18	TRBJ1-4	14	CASSPGQFNEKLFF